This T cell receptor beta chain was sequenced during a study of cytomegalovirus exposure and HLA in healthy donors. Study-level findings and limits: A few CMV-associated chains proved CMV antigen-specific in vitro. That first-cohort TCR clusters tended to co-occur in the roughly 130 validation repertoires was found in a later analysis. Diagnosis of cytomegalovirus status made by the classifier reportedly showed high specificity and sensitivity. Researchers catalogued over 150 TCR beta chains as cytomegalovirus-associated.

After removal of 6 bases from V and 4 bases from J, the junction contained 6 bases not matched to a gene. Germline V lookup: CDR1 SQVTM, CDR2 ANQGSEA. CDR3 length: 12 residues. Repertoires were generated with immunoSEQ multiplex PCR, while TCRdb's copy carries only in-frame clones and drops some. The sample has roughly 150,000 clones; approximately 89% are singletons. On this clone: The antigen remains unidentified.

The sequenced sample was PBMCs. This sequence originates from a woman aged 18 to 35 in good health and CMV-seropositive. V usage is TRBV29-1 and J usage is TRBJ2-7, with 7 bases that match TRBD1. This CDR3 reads CSVLTGPYEQYF. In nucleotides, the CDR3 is TGCAGCGTCCTGACAGGGCCATACGAGCAGTACTTC.